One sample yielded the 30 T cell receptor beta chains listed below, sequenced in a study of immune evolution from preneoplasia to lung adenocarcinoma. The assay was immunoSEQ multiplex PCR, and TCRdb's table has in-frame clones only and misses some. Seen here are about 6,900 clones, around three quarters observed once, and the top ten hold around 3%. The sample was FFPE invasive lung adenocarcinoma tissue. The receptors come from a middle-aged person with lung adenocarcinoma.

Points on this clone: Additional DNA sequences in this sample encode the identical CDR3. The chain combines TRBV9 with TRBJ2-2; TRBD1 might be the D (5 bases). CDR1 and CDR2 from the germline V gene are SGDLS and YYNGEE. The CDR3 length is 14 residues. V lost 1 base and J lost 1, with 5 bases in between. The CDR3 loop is CASSVTGNTGELFF. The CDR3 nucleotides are TGTGCCAGCAGCGTAACAGGGAACACCGGGGAGCTGTTTTTT.

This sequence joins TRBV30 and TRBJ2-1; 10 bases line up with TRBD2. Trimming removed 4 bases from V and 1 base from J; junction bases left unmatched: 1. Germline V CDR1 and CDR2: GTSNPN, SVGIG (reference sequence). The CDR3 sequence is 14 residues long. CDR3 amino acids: CAWKLAGSYNEQFF. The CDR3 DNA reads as TGTGCCTGGAAACTAGCGGGGTCCTACAATGAGCAGTTCTTC.

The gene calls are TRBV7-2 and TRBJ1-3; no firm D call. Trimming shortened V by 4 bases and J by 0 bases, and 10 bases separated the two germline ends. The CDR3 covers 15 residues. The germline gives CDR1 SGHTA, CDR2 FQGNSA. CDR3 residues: CASSSGRSSGNTIYF. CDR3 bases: TGTGCCAGCAGCTCCGGACGGAGCTCTGGAAACACCATATATTTT.

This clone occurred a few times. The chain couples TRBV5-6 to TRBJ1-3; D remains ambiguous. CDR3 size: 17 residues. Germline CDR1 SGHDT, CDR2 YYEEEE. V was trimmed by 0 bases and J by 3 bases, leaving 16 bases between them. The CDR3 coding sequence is TGTGCCAGCAGCTTGGGGCCCTCAAACCCTTTTGGAAACACCATATATTTT. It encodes CASSLGPSNPFGNTIYF. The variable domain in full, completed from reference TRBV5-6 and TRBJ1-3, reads DAGVTQSPTHLIKTRGQQVTLRCSPKSGHDTVSWYQQALGQGPQFIFQYYEEEERQRGNFPDRFSGHQFPNYSSELNVNALLLGDSALYLCASSLGPSNPFGNTIYFGEGSWLTVV.

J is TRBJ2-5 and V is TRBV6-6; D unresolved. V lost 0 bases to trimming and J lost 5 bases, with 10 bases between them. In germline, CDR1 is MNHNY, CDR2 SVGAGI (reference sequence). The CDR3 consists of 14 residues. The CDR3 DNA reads TGTGCCAGCAGTTACTCGATGGGTAGGGAGACCCAGTACTTC. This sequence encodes CASSYSMGRETQYF.

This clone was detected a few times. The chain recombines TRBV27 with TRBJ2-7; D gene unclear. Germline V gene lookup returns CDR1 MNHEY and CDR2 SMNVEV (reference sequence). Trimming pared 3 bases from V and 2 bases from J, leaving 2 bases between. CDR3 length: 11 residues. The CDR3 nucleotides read TGTGCCAGCAGTTTTGCCTACGAGCAGTACTTC. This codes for CASSFAYEQYF.

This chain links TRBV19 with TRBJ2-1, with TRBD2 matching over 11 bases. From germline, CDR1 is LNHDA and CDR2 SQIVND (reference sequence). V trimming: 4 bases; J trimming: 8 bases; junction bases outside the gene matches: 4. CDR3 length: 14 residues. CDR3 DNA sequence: TGTGCCAGTAGTACTAGCGGGGGGACCGATGAGCAGTTCTTC. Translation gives CASSTSGGTDEQFF.

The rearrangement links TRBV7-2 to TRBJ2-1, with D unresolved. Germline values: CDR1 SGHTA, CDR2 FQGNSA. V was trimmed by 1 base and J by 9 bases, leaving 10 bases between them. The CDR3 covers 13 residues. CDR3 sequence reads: CASSLGPLGEQFF. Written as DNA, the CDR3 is TGTGCCAGCAGCTTAGGGCCCCTAGGTGAGCAGTTCTTC. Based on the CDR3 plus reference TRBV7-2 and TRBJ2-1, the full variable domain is GAGVSQSPSNKVTEKGKDVELRCDPISGHTALYWYRQSLGQGLEFLIYFQGNSAPDKSGLPSDRFSAERTGGSVSTLTIQRTQQEDSAVYLCASSLGPLGEQFFGPGTRLTVL.

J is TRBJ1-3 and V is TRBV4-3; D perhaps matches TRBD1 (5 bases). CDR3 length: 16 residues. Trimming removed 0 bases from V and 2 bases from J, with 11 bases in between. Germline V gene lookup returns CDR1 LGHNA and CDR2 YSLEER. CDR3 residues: CASSQDLRGPGNTIYF. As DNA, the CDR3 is TGCGCCAGCAGCCAAGATCTTAGGGGACCTGGAAACACCATATATTTT.

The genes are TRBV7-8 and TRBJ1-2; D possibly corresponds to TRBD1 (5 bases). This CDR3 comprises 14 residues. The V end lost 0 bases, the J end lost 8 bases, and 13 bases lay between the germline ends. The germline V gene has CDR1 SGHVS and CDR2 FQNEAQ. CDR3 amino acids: CASSLAQDGPGYTF. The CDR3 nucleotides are TGTGCCAGCAGCTTAGCACAGGACGGCCCCGGCTACACCTTC.

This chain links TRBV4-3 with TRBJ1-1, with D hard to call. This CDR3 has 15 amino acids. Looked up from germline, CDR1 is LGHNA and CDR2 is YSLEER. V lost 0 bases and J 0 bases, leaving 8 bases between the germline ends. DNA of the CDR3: TGCGCCAGCAGCCAAGAAGGCCTATTGAACACTGAAGCTTTCTTT. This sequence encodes CASSQEGLLNTEAFF.

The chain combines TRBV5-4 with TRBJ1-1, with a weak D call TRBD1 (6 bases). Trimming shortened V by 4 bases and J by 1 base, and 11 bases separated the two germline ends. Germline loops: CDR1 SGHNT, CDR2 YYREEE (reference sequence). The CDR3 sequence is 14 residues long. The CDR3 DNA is TGTGCCAGCAGCACAGGGACGGGGAACACTGAAGCTTTCTTT. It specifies CASSTGTGNTEAFF.

The CDR3 spells CASSFSGENGYTF. The CDR3 DNA sequence: TGTGCCAGCAGCTTCTCAGGGGAGAATGGCTACACCTTC. The chain has TRBV7-9 and TRBJ1-2; possibly TRBD1 for D (6 bases). The CDR3 sequence is 13 residues long. Trimming stripped 3 bases from V and 6 bases from J, with 11 bases between. The germline CDR1 and CDR2 sequences are SEHNR and FQNEAQ (reference sequence).

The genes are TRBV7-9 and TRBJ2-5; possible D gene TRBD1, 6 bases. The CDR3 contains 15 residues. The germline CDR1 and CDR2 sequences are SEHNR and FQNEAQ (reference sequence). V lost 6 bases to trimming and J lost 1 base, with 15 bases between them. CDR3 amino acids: CASSKTGWVQETQYF. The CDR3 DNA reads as TGTGCCAGCAGTAAAACAGGGTGGGTCCAAGAGACCCAGTACTTC.

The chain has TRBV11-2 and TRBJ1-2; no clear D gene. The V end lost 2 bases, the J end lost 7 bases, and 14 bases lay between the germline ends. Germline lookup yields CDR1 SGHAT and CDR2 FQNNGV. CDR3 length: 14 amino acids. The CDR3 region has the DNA TGTGCCAGCAGCTTACCTGCCGGGAGAGGTGGCTACACCTTC. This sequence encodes CASSLPAGRGGYTF.

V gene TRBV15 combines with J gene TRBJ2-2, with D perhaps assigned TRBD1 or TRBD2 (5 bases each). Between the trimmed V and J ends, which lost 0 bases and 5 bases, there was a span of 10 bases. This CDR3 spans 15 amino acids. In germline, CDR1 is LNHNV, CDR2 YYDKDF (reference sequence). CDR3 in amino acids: CATSRDTGQTGELFF. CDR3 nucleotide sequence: TGTGCCACCAGCAGAGATACGGGGCAAACCGGGGAGCTGTTTTTT.

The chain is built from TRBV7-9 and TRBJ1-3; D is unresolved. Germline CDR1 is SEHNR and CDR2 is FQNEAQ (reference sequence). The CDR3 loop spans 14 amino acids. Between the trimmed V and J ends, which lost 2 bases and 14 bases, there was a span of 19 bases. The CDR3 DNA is TGTGCCAGCAGCTTACGGGAAAAGACTCCGCTCGTATATTTT. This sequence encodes CASSLREKTPLVYF.

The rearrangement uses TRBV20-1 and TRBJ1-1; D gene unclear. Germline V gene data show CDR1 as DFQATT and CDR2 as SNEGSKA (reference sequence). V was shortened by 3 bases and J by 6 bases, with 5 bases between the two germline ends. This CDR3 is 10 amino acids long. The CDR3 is CSASGPEAFF. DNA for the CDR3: TGCAGTGCTAGTGGGCCTGAAGCTTTCTTT.

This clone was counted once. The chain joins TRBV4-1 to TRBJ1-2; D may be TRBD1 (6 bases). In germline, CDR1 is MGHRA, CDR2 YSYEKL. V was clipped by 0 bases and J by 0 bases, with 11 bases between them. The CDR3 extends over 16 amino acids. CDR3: CASSQEGDMANYGYTF. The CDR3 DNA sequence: TGCGCCAGCAGCCAAGAGGGGGACATGGCTAACTATGGCTACACCTTC.

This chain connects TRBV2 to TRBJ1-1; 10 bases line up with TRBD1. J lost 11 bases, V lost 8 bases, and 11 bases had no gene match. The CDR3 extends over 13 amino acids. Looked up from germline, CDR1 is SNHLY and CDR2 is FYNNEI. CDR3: CASQGQGLSSAFF. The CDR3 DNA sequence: TGTGCCAGCCAGGGACAGGGGTTGTCTTCTGCTTTCTTT.

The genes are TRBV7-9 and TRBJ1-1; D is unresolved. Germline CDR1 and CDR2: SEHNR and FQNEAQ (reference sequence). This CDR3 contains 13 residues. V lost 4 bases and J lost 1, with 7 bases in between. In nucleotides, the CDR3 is TGTGCCAGCAGCTCCCCCTCGAACACTGAAGCTTTCTTT. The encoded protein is CASSSPSNTEAFF.

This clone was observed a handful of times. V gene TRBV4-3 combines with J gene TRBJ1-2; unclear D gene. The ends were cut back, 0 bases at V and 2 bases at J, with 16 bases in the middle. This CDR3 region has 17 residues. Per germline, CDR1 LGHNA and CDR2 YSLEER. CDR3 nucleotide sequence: TGCGCCAGCAGCCAAGATCGATCCGGTGTCAGCAACTATGGCTACACCTTC. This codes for CASSQDRSGVSNYGYTF.

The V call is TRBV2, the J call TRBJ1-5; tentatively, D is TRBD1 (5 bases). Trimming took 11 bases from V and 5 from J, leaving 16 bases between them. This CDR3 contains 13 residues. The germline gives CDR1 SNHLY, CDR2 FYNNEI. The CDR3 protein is CACQRGADQPQHF. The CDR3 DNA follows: TGTGCCTGCCAGAGGGGCGCGGATCAGCCCCAGCATTTT.

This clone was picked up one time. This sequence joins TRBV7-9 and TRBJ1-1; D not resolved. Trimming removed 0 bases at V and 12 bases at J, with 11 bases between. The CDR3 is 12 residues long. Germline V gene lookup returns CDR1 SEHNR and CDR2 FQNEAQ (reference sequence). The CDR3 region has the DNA TGTGCCAGCAGCTTAGCTTATAGAACGCCTTTCTTT. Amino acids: CASSLAYRTPFF.

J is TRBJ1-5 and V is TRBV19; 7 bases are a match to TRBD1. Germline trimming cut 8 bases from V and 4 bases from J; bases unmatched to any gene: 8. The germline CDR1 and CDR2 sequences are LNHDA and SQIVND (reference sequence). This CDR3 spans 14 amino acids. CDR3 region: CASHRQGGNQPQHF. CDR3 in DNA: TGTGCCAGTCATCGACAGGGAGGAAATCAGCCCCAGCATTTT.

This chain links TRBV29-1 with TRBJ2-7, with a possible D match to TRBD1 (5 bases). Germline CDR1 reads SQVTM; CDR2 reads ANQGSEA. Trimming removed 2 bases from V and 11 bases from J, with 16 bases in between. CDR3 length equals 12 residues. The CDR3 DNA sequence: TGCAGCGTTGAAAATGATGACAGACGAAAGTACTTC. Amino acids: CSVENDDRRKYF.

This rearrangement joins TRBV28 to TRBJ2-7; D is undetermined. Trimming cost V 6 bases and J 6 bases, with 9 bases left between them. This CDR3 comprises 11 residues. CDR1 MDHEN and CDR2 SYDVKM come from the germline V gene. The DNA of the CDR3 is TGTGCCAGCAGAACCCCCGGCGAGCAGTACTTC. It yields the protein CASRTPGEQYF.

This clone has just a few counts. The CDR3 DNA follows: TGCAGCGTTGAGGGGACAGATACGCAGTATTTT. It is translated as CSVEGTDTQYF. The chain links TRBV29-1 to TRBJ2-3; D not resolved. The CDR3 consists of 11 residues. Germline CDR1 reads SQVTM; CDR2 reads ANQGSEA. The V end lost 3 bases, the J end lost 3 bases, and 4 bases lay between the germline ends.

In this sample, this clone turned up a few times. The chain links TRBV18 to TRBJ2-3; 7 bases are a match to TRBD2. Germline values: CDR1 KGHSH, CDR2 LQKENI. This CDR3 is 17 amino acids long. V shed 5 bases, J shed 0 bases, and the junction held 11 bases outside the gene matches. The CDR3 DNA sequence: TGTGCCAGCTCATCGTCCGGGAGGAGGTATAGCACAGATACGCAGTATTTT. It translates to CASSSSGRRYSTDTQYF.

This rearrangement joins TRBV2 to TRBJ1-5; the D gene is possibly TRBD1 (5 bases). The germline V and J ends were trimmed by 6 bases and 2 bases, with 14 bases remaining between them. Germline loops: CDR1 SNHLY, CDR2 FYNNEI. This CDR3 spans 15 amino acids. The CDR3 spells CASRELVGGNQPQHF. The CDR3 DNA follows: TGTGCCAGCAGAGAACTCGTGGGGGGCAATCAGCCCCAGCATTTT.